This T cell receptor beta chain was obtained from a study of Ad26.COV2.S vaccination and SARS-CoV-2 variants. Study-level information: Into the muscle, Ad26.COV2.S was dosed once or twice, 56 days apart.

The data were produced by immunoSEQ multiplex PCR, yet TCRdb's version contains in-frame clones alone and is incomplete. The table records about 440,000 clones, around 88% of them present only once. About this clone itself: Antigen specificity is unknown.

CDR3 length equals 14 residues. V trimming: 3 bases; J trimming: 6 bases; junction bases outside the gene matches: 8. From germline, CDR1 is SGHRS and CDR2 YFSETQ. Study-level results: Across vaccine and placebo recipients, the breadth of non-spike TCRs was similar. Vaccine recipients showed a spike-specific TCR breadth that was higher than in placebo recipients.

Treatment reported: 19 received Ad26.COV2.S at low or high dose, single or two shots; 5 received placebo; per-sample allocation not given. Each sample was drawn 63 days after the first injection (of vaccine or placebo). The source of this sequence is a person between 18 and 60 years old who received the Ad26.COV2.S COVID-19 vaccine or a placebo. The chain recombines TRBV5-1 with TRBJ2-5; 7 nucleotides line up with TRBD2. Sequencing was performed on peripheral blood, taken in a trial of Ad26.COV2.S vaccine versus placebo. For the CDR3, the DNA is TGCGCCAGCAGCTCGGACGCGGGGGTGAAGACCCAGTACTTC. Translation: CASSSDAGVKTQYF.